These T cell receptor beta chains were read from a single sample in a study of control samples from healthy donors and cancer patients. The repertoire was sequenced with immunoSEQ multiplex PCR; TCRdb's copy has only in-frame clones and lacks some. The sample lists roughly 190,000 clones; 91% were seen once. The specimen was blood. The source of these receptors is a woman in her thirties in good health. The CDR3 runs from the conserved cysteine through the conserved F or W. Each record gives: J gene, V gene, clone size, D gene, CDR3 DNA, CDR3 protein. D genes are given only for firm matches. Size is stated for part of the rows, as once, few or many counts, or as a class when the clone is expanded.

>TRBJ2-2|TRBV3-1/TRBV3-2|.|TRBD2
TGTGCCAGCAGCCAGTTACTAGCGGCAAACACCGGGGAGCTGTTTTTT
CASSQLLAANTGELFF
>TRBJ1-1|TRBV9|.|TRBD1
TGTGCCAGCAGCGTAGGGACAGGGGGCGCGAAGACTGAAGCTTTCTTT
CASSVGTGGAKTEAFF
>TRBJ1-1|TRBV6-5|.|TRBD1
TGTGCCAGCAGTCCCTCCGAGACAGGGTTTGAAGCTTTCTTT
CASSPSETGFEAFF
>TRBJ1-5|TRBV6-2/TRBV6-3|.|.
TGTGCCAGCAGTCGGGACGAGAATCAGCCCCAGCATTTT
CASSRDENQPQHF
>TRBJ2-5|TRBV3-1/TRBV3-2|.|TRBD1
TGTGCCAGCAGCCTGACAGGGTATGAGACCCAGTACTTC
CASSLTGYETQYF
>TRBJ1-4|TRBV27|.|.
TGTGCCAGCAGTTACTCAGGGGTGACTAATGAAAAACTGTTTTTT
CASSYSGVTNEKLFF
>TRBJ1-2|TRBV28|.|.
TGTGCCAGCAGCAGCGACTATGGCTACACCTTC
CASSSDYGYTF
>TRBJ1-2|TRBV24-1|.|.
TGTGCCACCAGTGACGCAGGGGTTGGCTACACCTTC
CATSDAGVGYTF
>TRBJ1-6|TRBV19|.|TRBD1
TGTGCCAGTAGTGGTGACAGGGTTGGAAATTCACCCCTCCACTTT
CASSGDRVGNSPLHF
>TRBJ1-1|TRBV11-2|.|.
TGTGCCAGCAGCCCCACAGAGAACACTGAAGCTTTCTTT
CASSPTENTEAFF
>TRBJ2-5|TRBV7-2|.|TRBD2
TGTGCCAGCCGCCTAGCGGGAGGGGAGACCCAGTACTTC
CASRLAGGETQYF
>TRBJ2-1|TRBV18|.|.
TGTGCCAGCTCACCCAGACAGTACAATGAGCAGTTCTTC
CASSPRQYNEQFF
>TRBJ2-1|TRBV2|.|TRBD2
TGTGCCAGCAGTGCTCGGGAGGGCCCCTACAATGAGCAGTTCTTC
CASSAREGPYNEQFF
>TRBJ2-1|TRBV24-1|.|TRBD1
TGTGCCACCAGTGACACCCGGGACAGGGGGCTTAATGAGCAGTTCTTC
CATSDTRDRGLNEQFF
>TRBJ2-7|TRBV10-3|.|TRBD2
TGTGCCATCAGTGACGGGGGGGGCTACGAGCAGTACTTC
CAISDGGGYEQYF
>TRBJ2-7|TRBV14|few|TRBD2
TGTGCCAGCAGCCAAGCACTAGCGGCCTACGAGCAGTACTTC
CASSQALAAYEQYF
>TRBJ1-3|TRBV6-5|.|.
TGTGCCAGCAGTTACTCGGGGCGCGGAAACACCATATATTTT
CASSYSGRGNTIYF
>TRBJ1-5|TRBV11-2|.|TRBD1
TGTGCCAGCAGCTTAGAGACAGGGAATCAGCCCCAGCATTTT
CASSLETGNQPQHF
>TRBJ1-5|TRBV27|.|TRBD1
TGTGCCAGCAGTCCACGGGACAGTCAGCCCCAGCATTTT
CASSPRDSQPQHF
>TRBJ2-2|TRBV5-4|.|.
TGTGCCAGCAGCTTGGGACTAGCCGGGGAGCTGTTTTTT
CASSLGLAGELFF
>TRBJ2-1|TRBV7-9|.|.
TGTGCCAGCAGCAGGGGACCTCGGAATGAGCAGTTCTTC
CASSRGPRNEQFF
>TRBJ1-1|TRBV19|.|.
TGTGCCAGTAGTATTCTGGGTAACACTGAAGCTTTCTTT
CASSILGNTEAFF
>TRBJ1-5|TRBV4-1|.|.
TGCGCCAGCAGCCAAGGGGGGAATAGCAATCAGCCCCAGCATTTT
CASSQGGNSNQPQHF
>TRBJ1-3|TRBV4-2|.|.
TGTGCCAGCAGCCGGGACTCTGGAAACACCATATATTTT
CASSRDSGNTIYF
>TRBJ1-5|TRBV4-1|.|TRBD1
TGCGCCAGCAGCCATATCGGACAGGGGGCGATCAATCAGCCCCAGCATTTT
CASSHIGQGAINQPQHF
>TRBJ2-7|TRBV7-9|.|TRBD2
TGTGCCAGCAGCTTAGTAGGGCGGGAGCGCTCCTACGAGCAGTACTTC
CASSLVGRERSYEQYF
>TRBJ1-1|TRBV28|.|TRBD1
TGTGCCAGCAGACGACAGGGAGTTGGAAACACTGAAGCTTTCTTT
CASRRQGVGNTEAFF
>TRBJ2-5|TRBV15|.|.
TGTGCCACCAGCAGAGATAGCGGAGAGGGGGAGACCCAGTACTTC
CATSRDSGEGETQYF
>TRBJ1-5|TRBV15|few|TRBD1
TGTGCCACCAGCAGCAGGGGGAACAATCAGCCCCAGCATTTT
CATSSRGNNQPQHF
>TRBJ1-2|TRBV29-1|.|TRBD1
TGCAGCGTTGGCAGGGGGCCATATGGCTACACCTTC
CSVGRGPYGYTF
>TRBJ2-5|TRBV18|.|TRBD1
TGTGCCAGCTCACCCGGACAGGGCCGGGAGACCCAGTACTTC
CASSPGQGRETQYF